This T cell receptor beta chain was sequenced for a study of cytomegalovirus exposure and HLA in healthy donors. There are a few counts of this clone. Its target is not known. TCRdb's copy holds only in-frame clones and misses some; the assay was immunoSEQ multiplex PCR. The sample consists of approximately 190,000 clones, 84% of them appearing once. Whole-study findings and limits: The tendency of first-cohort TCR clusters to co-occur in the 120 validation repertoires was the finding of a later analysis.

V shed 1 base, J shed 1 base, and the junction held 5 bases outside the gene matches. CDR1 SGDLS and CDR2 YYNGEE come from the germline V gene. This CDR3 region has 15 residues. This TCR came from a man between 18 and 29 years old in good health and CMV-seropositive. The rearrangement joins TRBV9 to TRBJ2-7; 7 nucleotides align to TRBD2. Sequenced material: PBMCs. The CDR3 sequence: CASSVSGIMSYEQYF. In nucleotides, the CDR3 is TGTGCCAGCAGCGTAAGCGGGATCATGTCCTACGAGCAGTACTTC.